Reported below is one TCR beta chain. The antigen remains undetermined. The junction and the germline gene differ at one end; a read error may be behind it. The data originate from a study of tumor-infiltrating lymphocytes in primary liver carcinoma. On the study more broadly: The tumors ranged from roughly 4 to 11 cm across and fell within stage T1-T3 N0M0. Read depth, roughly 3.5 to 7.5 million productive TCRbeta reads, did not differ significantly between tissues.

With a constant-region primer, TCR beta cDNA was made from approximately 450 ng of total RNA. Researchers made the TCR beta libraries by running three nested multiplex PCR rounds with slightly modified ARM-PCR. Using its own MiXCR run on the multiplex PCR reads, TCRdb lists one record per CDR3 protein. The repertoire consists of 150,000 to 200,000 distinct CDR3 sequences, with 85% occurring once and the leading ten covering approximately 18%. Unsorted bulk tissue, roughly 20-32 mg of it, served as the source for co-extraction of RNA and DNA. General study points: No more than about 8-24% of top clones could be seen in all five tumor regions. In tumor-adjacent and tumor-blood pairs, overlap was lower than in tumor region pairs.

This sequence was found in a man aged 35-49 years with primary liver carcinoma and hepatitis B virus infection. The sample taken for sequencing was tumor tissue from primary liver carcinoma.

CDR3 nucleotides: TGCAGCGGGACTAGCGGGGAGCTCCATGAGCAGTTATTC. Protein sequence: CSGTSGELHEQLF. The rearrangement links TRBV29-1 to TRBJ2-1; 12 positions agree with TRBD2. The germline V gene encodes CDR1 SQVTM and CDR2 ANQGSEA. The CDR3 runs to 13 residues.